This T cell receptor beta chain was identified during a study of vaccination and CD4 T cells after COVID-19. Study overall: Stimulation of cells relied on overlapping spike peptides derived from SARS-CoV-2, HCoV-NL63, HCoV-OC43 and HCoV-229E.

A note on this clonotype: Its antigen is currently unknown.

The CDR3 consists of 15 residues. Germline loops: CDR1 LNHNV, CDR2 YYDKDF (reference sequence). V shed 0 bases and J 3 bases; nucleotides not matched to a gene: 4. Described treatment: roughly 11-day PBMC culture with coronavirus spike peptide pools or control peptides (ViraFEST assay). After culture for roughly 10 days, isolation of CD4+ T cells was performed by negative selection. Findings and caveats of the study: Post-vaccination, and not before, a median approximately 85% of reactive clones appeared in convalescent patients.

Oncomine TCR Beta short-read sequencing was applied to DNA from cultured CD4+ T cells. TCRdb fed the PCR reads into MiXCR, producing one record per CDR3 protein. The sample has more than 12,000 distinct CDR3 sequences, about 48% seen once. This clonotype originated in a human donor who had recovered from COVID-19. The chain couples TRBV15 to TRBJ2-5, with TRBD1 matching 7 bases. Material: CD4+ T cells from blood, cultured in vitro, obtained before SARS-CoV-2 vaccination. DNA for the CDR3: TGTGCCACCAGCAGAGAAGACAGGGCAGAAGAGACCCAGTACTTC. It specifies CATSREDRAEETQYF.